One T cell receptor (beta chain) is described in this entry. Its antigen is not known. These data originate in a study of T cell responses to AZD1222 COVID-19 vaccine. The V end lost 1 base, the J end lost 7 bases, and 10 bases lay between the germline ends. The CDR3 is 14 amino acids. In germline, CDR1 is SGHTA, CDR2 FQGNSA. Clones were read by immunoSEQ multiplex PCR, and TCRdb kept only the in-frame ones, dropping some. This table holds around 120,000 clones, approximately 90% found once. Whole-study results and caveats: Across spike, vaccine-associated CD4 TCRs were found, dominant at 160-218 and 743-854. As reported, nearly half of all spike-specific TCRs target variant regions that are unmutated. Clonal diversity may have been underestimated, and the donors were mostly white British, with more females than males. Seropositivity was recorded at baseline in only 6 or 7 AZD1222 recipients.

Sequenced material: peripheral blood, taken on day 0 of MenACWY control vaccination. The source of this sequence is an adult in good health. This chain uses TRBV7-2 with TRBJ2-2; D possibly corresponds to TRBD1 (5 bases). CDR3 sequence: CASSLGLGHGELFF. The CDR3 bases are TGTGCCAGCAGCTTAGGGTTGGGGCACGGGGAGCTGTTTTTT.